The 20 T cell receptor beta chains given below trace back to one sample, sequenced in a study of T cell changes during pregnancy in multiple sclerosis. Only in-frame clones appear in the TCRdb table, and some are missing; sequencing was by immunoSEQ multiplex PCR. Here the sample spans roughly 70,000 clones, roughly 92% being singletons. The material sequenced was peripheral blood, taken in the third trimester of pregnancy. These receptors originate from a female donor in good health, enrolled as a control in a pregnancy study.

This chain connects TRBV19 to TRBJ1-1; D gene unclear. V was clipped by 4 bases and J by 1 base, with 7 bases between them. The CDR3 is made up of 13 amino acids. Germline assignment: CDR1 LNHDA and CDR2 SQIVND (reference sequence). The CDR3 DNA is TGTGCCAGTAGTACTGACAAGAACACTGAAGCTTTCTTT. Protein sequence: CASSTDKNTEAFF.

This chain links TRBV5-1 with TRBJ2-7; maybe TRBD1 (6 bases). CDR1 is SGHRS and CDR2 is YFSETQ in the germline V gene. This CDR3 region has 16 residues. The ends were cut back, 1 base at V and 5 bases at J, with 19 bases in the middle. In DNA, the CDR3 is TGCGCCAGCAGCTTGCAGGGGTTGAAGGGGGTTGACGAGCAGTACTTC. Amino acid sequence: CASSLQGLKGVDEQYF.

The CDR3 DNA sequence: TGTGCCAGCAGTGAACTCCCAGGGGGCAACAACTATGGCTACACCTTC. It translates to CASSELPGGNNYGYTF. This rearrangement joins TRBV27 to TRBJ1-2; 8 bases map to TRBD1. Unmatched junction bases numbered 10, after V lost 5 bases and J lost 2 bases. Germline loops: CDR1 MNHEY, CDR2 SMNVEV (reference sequence). The CDR3 is 16 amino acids.

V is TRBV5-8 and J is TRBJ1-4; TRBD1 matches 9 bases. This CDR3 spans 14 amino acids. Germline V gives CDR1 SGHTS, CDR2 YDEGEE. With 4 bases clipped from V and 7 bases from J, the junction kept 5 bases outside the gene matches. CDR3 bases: TGTGCCAGCAGCATAACAGGGGGCATTGAAAAACTGTTTTTT. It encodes CASSITGGIEKLFF.

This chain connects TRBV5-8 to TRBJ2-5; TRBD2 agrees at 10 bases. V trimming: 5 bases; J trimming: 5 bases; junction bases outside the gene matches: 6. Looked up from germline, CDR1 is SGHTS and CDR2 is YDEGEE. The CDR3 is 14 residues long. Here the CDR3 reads CASRTSGWEETQYF. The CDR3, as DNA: TGTGCCAGCAGGACTAGCGGGTGGGAGGAGACCCAGTACTTC. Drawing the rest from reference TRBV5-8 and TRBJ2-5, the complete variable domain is EAGVTQSPTHLIKTRGQQATLRCSPISGHTSVYWYQQALGLGLQFLLWYDEGEERNRGNFPPRFSGRQFPNYSSELNVNALELEDSALYLCASRTSGWEETQYFGPGTRLLVL.

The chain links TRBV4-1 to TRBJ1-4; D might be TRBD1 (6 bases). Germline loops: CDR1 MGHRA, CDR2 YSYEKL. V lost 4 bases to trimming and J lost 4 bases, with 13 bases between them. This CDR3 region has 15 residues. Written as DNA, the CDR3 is TGCGCCAGCAGCCCCGGACAGACTCATAATGAAAAACTGTTTTTT. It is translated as CASSPGQTHNEKLFF.

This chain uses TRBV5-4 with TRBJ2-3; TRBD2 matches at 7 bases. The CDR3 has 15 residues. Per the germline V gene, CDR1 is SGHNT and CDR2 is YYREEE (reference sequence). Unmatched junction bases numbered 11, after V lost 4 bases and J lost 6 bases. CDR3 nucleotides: TGTGCCAGCAGCCGCCCCGGGACTAAAGCGGATACGCAGTATTTT. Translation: CASSRPGTKADTQYF.

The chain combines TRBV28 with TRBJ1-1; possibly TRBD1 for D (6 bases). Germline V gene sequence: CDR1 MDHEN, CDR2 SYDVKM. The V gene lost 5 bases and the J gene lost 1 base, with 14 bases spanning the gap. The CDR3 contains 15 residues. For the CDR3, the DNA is TGTGCCAGCAGTCTACCCGGGACAAAGAACACTGAAGCTTTCTTT. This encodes CASSLPGTKNTEAFF.

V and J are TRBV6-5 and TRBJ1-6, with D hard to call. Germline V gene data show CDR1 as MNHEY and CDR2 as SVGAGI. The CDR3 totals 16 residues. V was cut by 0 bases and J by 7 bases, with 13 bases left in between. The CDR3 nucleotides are TGTGCCAGCAGTTACTCGGTTCCTGGCCTCAATTCACCCCTCCACTTT. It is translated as CASSYSVPGLNSPLHF.

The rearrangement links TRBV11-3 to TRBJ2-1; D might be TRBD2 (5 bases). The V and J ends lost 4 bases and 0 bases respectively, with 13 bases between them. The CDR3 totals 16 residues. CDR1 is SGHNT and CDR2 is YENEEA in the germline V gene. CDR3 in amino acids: CASSSGKRSSYNEQFF. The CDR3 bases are TGTGCCAGCAGCTCAGGTAAGCGGAGCTCCTACAATGAGCAGTTCTTC.

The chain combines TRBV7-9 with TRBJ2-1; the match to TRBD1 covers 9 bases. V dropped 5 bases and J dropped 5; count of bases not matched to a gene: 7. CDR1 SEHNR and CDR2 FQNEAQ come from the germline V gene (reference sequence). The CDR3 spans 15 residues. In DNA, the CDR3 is TGTGCCAGCAGCACGGGACAGGGAACCCACAATGAGCAGTTCTTC. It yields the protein CASSTGQGTHNEQFF.

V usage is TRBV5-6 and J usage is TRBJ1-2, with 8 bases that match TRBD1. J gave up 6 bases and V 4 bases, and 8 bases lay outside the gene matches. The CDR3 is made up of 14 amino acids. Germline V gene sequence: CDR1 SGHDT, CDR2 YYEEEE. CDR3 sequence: CASSRQPGGDGYTF. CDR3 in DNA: TGTGCCAGCAGCCGCCAGCCAGGGGGCGATGGCTACACCTTC.

CDR3 residues: CASSPQGLDTEAFF. In DNA, the CDR3 is TGTGCCAGCAGTCCACAGGGATTGGACACTGAAGCTTTCTTT. The chain combines TRBV28 with TRBJ1-1; perhaps TRBD1 as D (6 bases). Trimming took 5 bases from V and 3 from J, leaving 13 bases between them. The CDR3 sequence is 14 residues long. Germline lookup yields CDR1 MDHEN and CDR2 SYDVKM.

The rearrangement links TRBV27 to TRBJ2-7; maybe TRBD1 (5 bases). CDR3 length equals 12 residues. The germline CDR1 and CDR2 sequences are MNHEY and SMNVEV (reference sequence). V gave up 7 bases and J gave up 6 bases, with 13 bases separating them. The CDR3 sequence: CASTDSLSEQYF. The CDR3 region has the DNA TGTGCCAGCACCGACAGCCTTAGCGAGCAGTACTTC.

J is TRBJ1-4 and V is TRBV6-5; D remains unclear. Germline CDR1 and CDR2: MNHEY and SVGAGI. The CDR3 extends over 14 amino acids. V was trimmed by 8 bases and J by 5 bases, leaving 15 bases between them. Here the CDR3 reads CASGVPGRNEKLFF. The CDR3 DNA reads TGTGCCAGCGGAGTACCGGGGAGGAATGAAAAACTGTTTTTT.

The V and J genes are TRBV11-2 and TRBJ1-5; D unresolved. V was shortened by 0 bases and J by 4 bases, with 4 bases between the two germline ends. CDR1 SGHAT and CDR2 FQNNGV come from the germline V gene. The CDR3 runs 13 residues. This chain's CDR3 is CASSLDVNQPQHF. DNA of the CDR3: TGTGCCAGCAGCTTAGACGTGAATCAGCCCCAGCATTTT.

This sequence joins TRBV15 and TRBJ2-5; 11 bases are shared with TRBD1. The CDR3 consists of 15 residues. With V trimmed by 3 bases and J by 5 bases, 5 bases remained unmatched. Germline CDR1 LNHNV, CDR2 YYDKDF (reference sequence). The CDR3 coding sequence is TGTGCCACCAGCAGGGACAGGGGGCGAAGTGAGACCCAGTACTTC. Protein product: CATSRDRGRSETQYF.

CDR3 residues: CASSQYGAYGYTF. The CDR3 DNA is TGTGCCAGCAGCCAATATGGGGCCTATGGCTACACCTTC. The gene calls are TRBV14 and TRBJ1-2; D possibly corresponds to TRBD1 (5 bases). Germline loops: CDR1 SGHDN, CDR2 FVKESK. The CDR3 extends over 13 amino acids. Deletions cut 2 bases from V and 4 bases from J, with 8 bases between.

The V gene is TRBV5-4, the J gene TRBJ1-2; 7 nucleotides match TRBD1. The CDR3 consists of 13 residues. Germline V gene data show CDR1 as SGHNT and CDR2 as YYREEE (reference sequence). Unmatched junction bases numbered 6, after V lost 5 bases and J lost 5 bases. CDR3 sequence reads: CASSSDRAYGYTF. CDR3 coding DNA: TGTGCCAGCAGTTCCGACAGGGCATATGGCTACACCTTC. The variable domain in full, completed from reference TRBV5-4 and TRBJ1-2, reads ETGVTQSPTHLIKTRGQQVTLRCSSQSGHNTVSWYQQALGQGPQFIFQYYREEENGRGNFPPRFSGLQFPNYSSELNVNALELDDSALYLCASSSDRAYGYTFGSGTRLTVV.

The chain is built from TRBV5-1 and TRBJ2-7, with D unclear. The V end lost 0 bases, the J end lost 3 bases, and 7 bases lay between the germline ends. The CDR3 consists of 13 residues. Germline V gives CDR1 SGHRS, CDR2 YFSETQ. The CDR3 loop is CASSLGQNYEQYF. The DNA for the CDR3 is TGCGCCAGCAGCTTGGGGCAGAACTACGAGCAGTACTTC.